A single sample gave rise to the 22 T cell receptor beta chains below, sequenced in a study of blood T cell repertoires in COVID-19. Data came from immunoSEQ multiplex PCR; TCRdb stores just in-frame clones and leaves some out. The sample has 150,000 or so clones; more than 80% are singletons. Specimen: peripheral blood. Receptor source: a man aged 50 or older with acute or convalescent COVID-19.

The chain combines TRBV5-1 with TRBJ2-2; D is ambiguous. Germline lookup yields CDR1 SGHRS and CDR2 YFSETQ. The CDR3 length is 12 residues. Between the trimmed V and J ends, which lost 1 base and 6 bases, there was a span of 4 bases. CDR3: CASSLQAGELFF. For the CDR3, the DNA is TGCGCCAGCAGCTTGCAGGCCGGGGAGCTGTTTTTT.

As DNA, the CDR3 is TGTGCCAGCAGTGCTAGCGATTATGGGGCCCAGTACTTC. Translation gives CASSASDYGAQYF. This chain joins TRBV7-3 and TRBJ2-5; D is perhaps TRBD2 (6 bases). Trimming left V 6 bases short and J 9 bases short, with 17 bases between. The germline CDR1 and CDR2 sequences are SGHTA and FQGTGA. This CDR3 contains 13 residues.

CDR3 sequence (DNA): TGCAGCGTGAGGCGGGACGGACGTTTTACGCAGTATTTT. This encodes CSVRRDGRFTQYF. The V call is TRBV29-1, the J call TRBJ2-3; D possibly corresponds to TRBD2 (6 bases). Looked up from germline, CDR1 is SQVTM and CDR2 is ANQGSEA. This CDR3 is built from 13 residues. Trimming took 6 bases from V and 8 from J, leaving 18 bases between them.

J is TRBJ2-2 and V is TRBV10-1; D unresolved. The CDR3 loop spans 13 amino acids. The V gene lost 2 bases and the J gene lost 3 bases, with 4 bases spanning the gap. The germline CDR1 and CDR2 sequences are WNHNN and SYGVQD (reference sequence). CDR3 protein: CASSEPYTGELFF. DNA of the CDR3: TGCGCCAGCAGTGAGCCTTACACCGGGGAGCTGTTTTTT.

The V and J genes are TRBV5-8 and TRBJ1-2, with 12 bases matching TRBD1. V was clipped by 4 bases and J by 3 bases; unmatched bases: 4. CDR1 SGHTS and CDR2 YDEGEE come from the germline V gene. The CDR3 is 15 residues long. CDR3 in DNA: TGTGCCAGCAGCCCGGGGACAGGGGGCGACTATGGCTACACCTTC. It yields the protein CASSPGTGGDYGYTF.

V gene TRBV7-3 combines with J gene TRBJ2-2; 11 nucleotides match TRBD2. Per the germline V gene, CDR1 is SGHTA and CDR2 is FQGTGA. The CDR3 runs 16 residues. J lost 8 bases, V lost 5 bases, and 10 bases had no gene match. CDR3: CASSISGGAVNGELFF. DNA for the CDR3: TGTGCCAGCAGCATTAGCGGGGGGGCCGTTAATGGGGAGCTGTTTTTT. Drawing the rest from reference TRBV7-3 and TRBJ2-2, the complete variable domain is GAGVSQTPSNKVTEKGKYVELRCDPISGHTALYWYRQSLGQGPEFLIYFQGTGAADDSGLPNDRFFAVRPEGSVSTLKIQRTERGDSAVYLCASSISGGAVNGELFFGEGSRLTVL.

V is TRBV6-2 or TRBV6-3 and J is TRBJ2-5; 10 nucleotides match TRBD1. CDR1 is MNHEY, CDR2 SVGEGT, per germline. The junction had 1 base not matched to a gene; V was cut back by 2 bases and J by 1 base. The length of the CDR3 is 15 residues. The CDR3 loop reads CASSYGTGAQETQYF. CDR3 DNA: TGTGCCAGCAGTTACGGGACAGGGGCCCAAGAGACCCAGTACTTC.

This clone is a singleton in its sample. The chain uses TRBV7-9 and TRBJ2-3; D gene unclear. Germline assignment: CDR1 SEHNR and CDR2 FQNEAQ (reference sequence). This CDR3 spans 14 amino acids. V was pared by 1 base and J by 2 bases, with 7 bases between. CDR3: CASSLDGVTDTQYF. As DNA, the CDR3 is TGTGCCAGCAGCTTAGACGGAGTCACAGATACGCAGTATTTT.

The chain employs TRBV27 and TRBJ2-1, with a weak D call TRBD2 (5 bases). The CDR3 extends over 14 amino acids. The V and J ends lost 3 bases and 0 bases respectively, with 6 bases between them. Germline assignment: CDR1 MNHEY and CDR2 SMNVEV (reference sequence). DNA for the CDR3: TGTGCCAGCAGTTTCCGGGGCTCCTACAATGAGCAGTTCTTC. Protein: CASSFRGSYNEQFF.

This chain uses TRBV7-9 with TRBJ2-7, with D maybe TRBD1 (6 bases). Germline values: CDR1 SEHNR, CDR2 FQNEAQ (reference sequence). The CDR3 loop spans 17 amino acids. Trimming stripped 5 bases from V and 0 bases from J, with 20 bases between. Here the CDR3 DNA reads TGTGCCAGCAGCCCACCTTTGGGACACCCGAGCTCCTACGAGCAGTACGTC. Translation gives CASSPPLGHPSSYEQYV.

V gene TRBV27 combines with J gene TRBJ2-1; 13 bases map to TRBD2. The ends lost 5 bases at V and 4 bases at J; junction bases unmatched: 5. The CDR3 is 16 residues long. Germline V CDR1 and CDR2: MNHEY, SMNVEV (reference sequence). CDR3 amino acids: CASSPLAGGVYNEQFF. The CDR3 DNA sequence: TGTGCCAGCAGTCCACTAGCGGGAGGGGTATACAATGAGCAGTTCTTC.

This clone was detected once. This rearrangement joins TRBV3-1 (or the pseudogene TRBV3-2) to TRBJ2-1; D may be TRBD1 (6 bases). V lost 1 base, J lost 3 bases, and 10 bases lay in between. This CDR3 contains 15 residues. CDR1 is LGHDT, CDR2 YNNKEL, per germline (reference sequence). CDR3 sequence reads: CASSQGQAGYNEQFF. For the CDR3, the DNA is TGTGCCAGCAGCCAAGGACAGGCTGGCTACAATGAGCAGTTCTTC.

The chain carries TRBV6-5 and TRBJ2-7, with 8 bases aligning to TRBD1. Germline CDR1 reads MNHEY; CDR2 reads SVGAGI. The CDR3 runs to 15 residues. The CDR3 is CASSNSDRASYEQYV. For the CDR3, the DNA is TGTGCCAGCAGTAACTCGGACAGGGCTAGTTACGAGCAGTACGTC.

V and J are TRBV7-9 and TRBJ1-1; 8 nucleotides match TRBD1. Germline V gene sequence: CDR1 SEHNR, CDR2 FQNEAQ (reference sequence). With V trimmed by 5 bases and J by 2 bases, 7 bases remained unmatched. The CDR3 runs 15 residues. CDR3 sequence reads: CASSRIRGPNTEAFF. As DNA, the CDR3 is TGTGCCAGCAGCCGAATCAGGGGGCCTAACACTGAAGCTTTCTTT.

The chain has TRBV5-1 and TRBJ2-5; D might be TRBD2 (5 bases). This CDR3 is 13 amino acids long. Trimming took 4 bases from V and 0 from J, leaving 7 bases between them. The germline gives CDR1 SGHRS, CDR2 YFSETQ. The CDR3 protein is CASSRGNQETQYF. In DNA form, the CDR3 reads TGCGCCAGCAGCCGGGGAAACCAAGAGACCCAGTACTTC.

V and J are TRBV2 and TRBJ1-3; weak D call: TRBD1 (6 bases). Trimming cost V 3 bases and J 3 bases, with 9 bases left between them. In germline, CDR1 is SNHLY, CDR2 FYNNEI. The CDR3 consists of 14 residues. CDR3 region: CASSDLRGGNTIYF. DNA for the CDR3: TGTGCCAGCAGTGACCTCAGGGGTGGAAACACCATATATTTT.

The chain uses TRBV29-1 and TRBJ2-5, with D tentatively TRBD1 (7 bases). V was pared by 5 bases and J by 5 bases, with 15 bases between. From germline, CDR1 is SQVTM and CDR2 ANQGSEA. The CDR3 is 13 amino acids. CDR3: CSVRQGGRETQYF. CDR3 DNA sequence: TGCAGCGTTCGTCAGGGGGGCAGGGAGACCCAGTACTTC.

This clone was recorded once. The chain has TRBV5-1 and TRBJ2-1; D is undetermined. Germline-derived CDR1 and CDR2 are SGHRS and YFSETQ. This CDR3 has 15 residues. V was pared by 4 bases and J by 4 bases, with 15 bases between. The CDR3 spells CASSPIGDKYNEQFF. CDR3 nucleotides: TGCGCCAGCAGCCCAATAGGCGACAAATACAATGAGCAGTTCTTC.

The J gene is TRBJ2-5, the V gene TRBV9, with 8 bases identical to TRBD1. The CDR3 sequence is 16 residues long. Germline assignment: CDR1 SGDLS and CDR2 YYNGEE. The V gene end was trimmed by 7 bases and the J gene end by 5 bases; junction bases not matched to a gene: 16. This chain's CDR3 is CASGSDRAGGEETQYF. The CDR3 region has the DNA TGTGCCAGCGGCTCTGATCGGGCAGGGGGCGAGGAGACCCAGTACTTC.

The V and J genes are TRBV28 and TRBJ1-3; perhaps TRBD1 as D (6 bases). The CDR3 sequence is 16 residues long. Trimming cost V 2 bases and J 0 bases, with 11 bases left between them. The germline V gene has CDR1 MDHEN and CDR2 SYDVKM. CDR3 nucleotide sequence: TGTGCCAGCAGTTTAGAGGGGACAAGCTCTGGAAACACCATATATTTT. This encodes CASSLEGTSSGNTIYF. The variable domain in full, completed from reference TRBV28 and TRBJ1-3, reads DVKVTQSSRYLVKRTGEKVFLECVQDMDHENMFWYRQDPGLGLRLIYFSYDVKMKEKGDIPEGYSVSREKKERFSLILESASTNQTSMYLCASSLEGTSSGNTIYFGEGSWLTVV.

Comments on this clone: The sample contains more than one DNA sequence encoding this CDR3. The V call is TRBV5-4, the J call TRBJ1-1, with D unclear. From germline, CDR1 is SGHNT and CDR2 YYREEE (reference sequence). V was cut by 0 bases and J by 1 base, with 7 bases left in between. This CDR3 is 14 amino acids long. In DNA, the CDR3 is TGTGCCAGCAGCTTGGTAGGCGGGAACACTGAAGCTTTCTTT. Protein: CASSLVGGNTEAFF.

The rearrangement links TRBV6-5 to TRBJ2-3, with a weak D call TRBD2 (6 bases). CDR1 MNHEY and CDR2 SVGAGI come from the germline V gene. V was pared by 4 bases and J by 0 bases, with 11 bases between. CDR3 length: 15 residues. CDR3 coding DNA: TGTGCCAGCAGTTCTGGCGGGACTAGCACAGATACGCAGTATTTT. It specifies CASSSGGTSTDTQYF.